This is a list of T cell receptor beta chains from one sample in a study of blood T cell repertoires in COVID-19. Assay used: immunoSEQ multiplex PCR; TCRdb lists only in-frame clones, some missing. This sample yields 100,000 to 150,000 clones, of which around four fifths are seen a single time; 20% to 25% belongs to the top ten. Sequences were obtained from peripheral blood. These receptors all come from a human donor in a cohort sampled during active COVID-19. CDR3s include the opening cysteine and the closing phenylalanine or tryptophan. D genes are given only for firm matches. Rows give clone size only sometimes, using once, few, many, or a class for an expanded clone.

D gene: TRBD1; V gene: TRBV2; J gene: TRBJ2-5; clone size: -; CDR3 protein: CASSGTGARQETQYF; CDR3 DNA: TGTGCCAGCAGTGGGACAGGGGCAAGACAAGAGACCCAGTACTTC
D gene: TRBD2; V gene: TRBV30; J gene: TRBJ2-7; clone size: -; CDR3 protein: CAWSPGGRYEQYF; CDR3 DNA: TGTGCCTGGAGTCCGGGGGGAAGGTACGAGCAGTACTTC
D gene: -; V gene: TRBV28; J gene: TRBJ2-1; clone size: -; CDR3 protein: CASTKDSTNEQFF; CDR3 DNA: TGTGCCAGCACCAAGGACTCCACCAATGAGCAGTTCTTC
D gene: -; V gene: TRBV4-3; J gene: TRBJ2-3; clone size: -; CDR3 protein: CASSQERESDTQYF; CDR3 DNA: TGCGCCAGCAGCCAAGAGCGGGAATCAGATACGCAGTATTTT
D gene: -; V gene: TRBV4-3; J gene: TRBJ1-4; clone size: once; CDR3 protein: CASSRNLGKGEKLFF; CDR3 DNA: TGCGCCAGCAGCCGGAATTTGGGCAAAGGTGAAAAACTGTTTTTT
D gene: -; V gene: TRBV7-2; J gene: TRBJ2-5; clone size: -; CDR3 protein: CASSLERPGETQYF; CDR3 DNA: TGTGCCAGCAGCTTAGAGCGGCCTGGTGAGACCCAGTACTTC
D gene: TRBD1; V gene: TRBV5-6; J gene: TRBJ2-3; clone size: -; CDR3 protein: CASSGGTGWGTDTQYF; CDR3 DNA: TGTGCCAGCAGTGGAGGGACAGGGTGGGGAACAGATACGCAGTATTTT
D gene: TRBD1; V gene: TRBV6-2/TRBV6-3; J gene: TRBJ1-6; clone size: -; CDR3 protein: CASRPRMGQGNSPLHF; CDR3 DNA: TGTGCCAGCCGCCCGCGAATGGGACAGGGGAATTCACCCCTCCACTTT
D gene: TRBD2; V gene: TRBV9; J gene: TRBJ2-3; clone size: -; CDR3 protein: CASSGDGGRSTDTQYF; CDR3 DNA: TGTGCCAGCAGCGGCGACGGGGGGAGAAGCACAGATACGCAGTATTTT
D gene: TRBD1; V gene: TRBV20-1; J gene: TRBJ2-1; clone size: -; CDR3 protein: CSAHRGNEQFF; CDR3 DNA: TGCAGTGCCCACAGGGGGAATGAGCAGTTCTTC
D gene: TRBD2; V gene: TRBV28; J gene: TRBJ2-5; clone size: -; CDR3 protein: CATLSRLAPQETQYF; CDR3 DNA: TGTGCCACCCTCTCTCGACTAGCGCCACAAGAGACCCAGTACTTC
D gene: TRBD2; V gene: TRBV7-3; J gene: TRBJ2-3; clone size: -; CDR3 protein: CASSGGAGGADTQYF; CDR3 DNA: TGTGCCAGCAGCGGGGGCGCGGGGGGAGCAGATACGCAGTATTTT
D gene: TRBD1; V gene: TRBV29-1; J gene: TRBJ1-1; clone size: -; CDR3 protein: CSAGAGTGGTEAFF; CDR3 DNA: TGCAGCGCAGGCGCCGGGACAGGGGGCACTGAAGCTTTCTTT
D gene: TRBD1; V gene: TRBV5-6; J gene: TRBJ2-3; clone size: -; CDR3 protein: CASSSGQADTQYF; CDR3 DNA: TGTGCCAGCAGCTCGGGACAGGCAGATACGCAGTATTTT
D gene: -; V gene: TRBV7-9; J gene: TRBJ2-1; clone size: -; CDR3 protein: CASSSKPTAGEQFF; CDR3 DNA: TGTGCCAGCAGCTCCAAACCAACGGCGGGTGAGCAGTTCTTC
D gene: -; V gene: TRBV18; J gene: TRBJ2-7; clone size: -; CDR3 protein: CASSGKEGGHLYEQYF; CDR3 DNA: TGTGCCAGCTCAGGGAAGGAGGGCGGACATCTCTACGAGCAGTACTTC
D gene: -; V gene: TRBV6-2/TRBV6-3; J gene: TRBJ1-5; clone size: -; CDR3 protein: CASSYLGLNQPQHF; CDR3 DNA: TGTGCCAGCAGTTACCTTGGGCTAAATCAGCCCCAGCATTTT
D gene: TRBD1; V gene: TRBV3-1/TRBV3-2; J gene: TRBJ1-5; clone size: once; CDR3 protein: CASSQLPLGDSSNQPQHF; CDR3 DNA: TGTGCCAGCAGCCAATTACCCCTGGGGGACAGTTCCAATCAGCCCCAGCATTTT
D gene: -; V gene: TRBV19; J gene: TRBJ2-3; clone size: -; CDR3 protein: CASTPTGPTDTQYF; CDR3 DNA: TGTGCCAGTACCCCCACAGGGCCGACAGATACGCAGTATTTT
D gene: -; V gene: TRBV4-2; J gene: TRBJ1-1; clone size: -; CDR3 protein: CASSQDRRGERAEAFF; CDR3 DNA: TGTGCCAGCAGCCAAGATAGGCGGGGGGAGCGCGCTGAAGCTTTCTTT
D gene: TRBD2; V gene: TRBV11-2; J gene: TRBJ2-7; clone size: -; CDR3 protein: CASSLSAGGPIPEQYF; CDR3 DNA: TGTGCCAGCAGCTTATCAGCGGGAGGGCCAATCCCCGAGCAGTACTTC
D gene: TRBD1; V gene: TRBV3-1/TRBV3-2; J gene: TRBJ1-2; clone size: few; CDR3 protein: CASSPGTGSGYTF; CDR3 DNA: TGTGCCAGCAGCCCCGGGACAGGGTCTGGCTACACCTTC
D gene: TRBD1; V gene: TRBV5-6; J gene: TRBJ1-4; clone size: -; CDR3 protein: CASSDDRAYNEKLFF; CDR3 DNA: TGTGCCAGCAGCGATGACAGGGCGTATAATGAAAAACTGTTTTTT
D gene: -; V gene: TRBV27; J gene: TRBJ1-5; clone size: -; CDR3 protein: CASSLGGERNQPQHF; CDR3 DNA: TGTGCCAGCAGTCTCGGGGGGGAGCGCAATCAGCCCCAGCATTTT
D gene: TRBD1; V gene: TRBV19; J gene: TRBJ1-1; clone size: few; CDR3 protein: CASTTVDRSLAEAFF; CDR3 DNA: TGTGCCAGTACCACCGTGGACAGGAGTCTGGCTGAAGCTTTCTTT
D gene: TRBD2; V gene: TRBV5-6; J gene: TRBJ2-5; clone size: -; CDR3 protein: CASSLYSASGKETQYF; CDR3 DNA: TGTGCCAGCAGCTTATACTCGGCTAGCGGTAAAGAGACCCAGTACTTC
D gene: TRBD1; V gene: TRBV28; J gene: TRBJ1-6; clone size: -; CDR3 protein: CASKPGQVNSPLHF; CDR3 DNA: TGTGCCAGCAAACCGGGACAGGTGAATTCACCCCTCCACTTT
D gene: -; V gene: TRBV5-5; J gene: TRBJ2-1; clone size: -; CDR3 protein: CASSFSAGQSEQFF; CDR3 DNA: TGTGCCAGCAGCTTCTCGGCGGGCCAAAGTGAGCAGTTCTTC
D gene: -; V gene: TRBV6-5; J gene: TRBJ1-1; clone size: -; CDR3 protein: CASSYAANTEAFF; CDR3 DNA: TGTGCCAGCAGTTACGCGGCCAACACTGAAGCTTTCTTT
D gene: -; V gene: TRBV19; J gene: TRBJ2-7; clone size: -; CDR3 protein: CASSIAGRYEQYF; CDR3 DNA: TGTGCCAGTAGTATAGCTGGTAGATACGAGCAGTACTTC
D gene: -; V gene: TRBV7-3; J gene: TRBJ2-1; clone size: -; CDR3 protein: CASSGAPGEQFF; CDR3 DNA: TGTGCCAGTTCGGGAGCTCCCGGTGAGCAGTTCTTC
D gene: TRBD2; V gene: TRBV27; J gene: TRBJ2-2; clone size: many; CDR3 protein: CASSFTSGRANTGELFF; CDR3 DNA: TGTGCCAGCAGTTTTACTAGCGGGAGAGCAAACACCGGGGAGCTGTTTTTT
D gene: -; V gene: TRBV30; J gene: TRBJ2-1; clone size: -; CDR3 protein: CAWGPGLPYNEQFF; CDR3 DNA: TGTGCCTGGGGCCCAGGGCTCCCCTACAATGAGCAGTTCTTC
D gene: -; V gene: TRBV29-1; J gene: TRBJ2-2; clone size: -; CDR3 protein: CSVWADSPKNTGELFF; CDR3 DNA: TGCAGCGTTTGGGCCGACAGCCCCAAGAACACCGGGGAGCTGTTTTTT
D gene: -; V gene: TRBV9; J gene: TRBJ2-3; clone size: -; CDR3 protein: CASSVGSADTQYF; CDR3 DNA: TGTGCCAGCAGCGTAGGGAGTGCAGATACGCAGTATTTT
D gene: TRBD1; V gene: TRBV29-1; J gene: TRBJ1-1; clone size: -; CDR3 protein: CSATGGSNTEAFF; CDR3 DNA: TGCAGCGCTACAGGGGGGTCGAACACTGAAGCTTTCTTT
D gene: TRBD1; V gene: TRBV5-3; J gene: TRBJ1-2; clone size: -; CDR3 protein: CARSLAVRQGNYGYTF; CDR3 DNA: TGTGCCAGAAGCTTGGCCGTGAGACAGGGTAACTATGGCTACACCTTC
D gene: -; V gene: TRBV6-5; J gene: TRBJ1-1; clone size: few; CDR3 protein: CASRKAGWPGTEAFF; CDR3 DNA: TGTGCCAGCAGAAAGGCAGGGTGGCCTGGCACTGAAGCTTTCTTT
D gene: -; V gene: TRBV4-1; J gene: TRBJ2-6; clone size: -; CDR3 protein: CASSQEPSPGYRSGANVLTF; CDR3 DNA: TGCGCCAGCAGCCAAGAACCTTCGCCAGGCTACCGCTCTGGGGCCAACGTCCTGACTTTC
D gene: TRBD2; V gene: TRBV28; J gene: TRBJ2-7; clone size: -; CDR3 protein: CASSYQTSGAGEQYF; CDR3 DNA: TGTGCCAGCAGTTACCAGACTAGCGGGGCAGGCGAGCAGTACTTC
D gene: -; V gene: TRBV27; J gene: TRBJ1-4; clone size: once; CDR3 protein: CASSFGGFRTNEKLFF; CDR3 DNA: TGTGCCAGCAGTTTCGGAGGGTTTCGGACTAATGAAAAACTGTTTTTT
D gene: -; V gene: TRBV3-1/TRBV3-2; J gene: TRBJ1-2; clone size: -; CDR3 protein: CASSPGQAFYGYTF; CDR3 DNA: TGTGCCAGCAGCCCCGGACAAGCCTTCTATGGCTACACCTTC
D gene: -; V gene: TRBV7-3; J gene: TRBJ2-3; clone size: -; CDR3 protein: CASSLGQSTDTQYF; CDR3 DNA: TGTGCCAGCAGCTTGGGCCAGAGCACAGATACGCAGTATTTT
D gene: TRBD1; V gene: TRBV6-5; J gene: TRBJ2-7; clone size: -; CDR3 protein: CASSTRDREPYEQYF; CDR3 DNA: TGTGCCAGCAGTACCCGGGACAGGGAGCCCTACGAGCAGTACTTC
D gene: -; V gene: TRBV29-1; J gene: TRBJ2-1; clone size: -; CDR3 protein: CSVEGGRGYNEQFF; CDR3 DNA: TGCAGCGTTGAAGGGGGTAGGGGGTACAATGAGCAGTTCTTC
D gene: TRBD2; V gene: TRBV24-1; J gene: TRBJ2-1; clone size: -; CDR3 protein: CATSESGRAGLRNEQFF; CDR3 DNA: TGTGCCACCAGTGAGAGCGGGAGGGCCGGTTTAAGGAATGAGCAGTTCTTC
D gene: -; V gene: TRBV9; J gene: TRBJ2-5; clone size: -; CDR3 protein: CASSVEAAQETQYF; CDR3 DNA: TGTGCCAGCAGCGTAGAAGCGGCCCAAGAGACCCAGTACTTC
D gene: -; V gene: TRBV5-1; J gene: TRBJ2-7; clone size: -; CDR3 protein: CASSSRQESSYEQYF; CDR3 DNA: TGCGCCAGCAGCTCCAGACAGGAGAGCTCCTACGAGCAGTACTTC
D gene: TRBD2; V gene: TRBV7-2; J gene: TRBJ2-3; clone size: -; CDR3 protein: CASSLLAGGTLTDTQYF; CDR3 DNA: TGTGCCAGCAGCTTACTAGCGGGGGGAACCCTCACAGATACGCAGTATTTT
D gene: -; V gene: TRBV19; J gene: TRBJ1-5; clone size: -; CDR3 protein: CASSIRAAESNQPQHF; CDR3 DNA: TGTGCCAGTAGTATAAGGGCAGCGGAGAGCAATCAGCCCCAGCATTTT
D gene: -; V gene: TRBV30; J gene: TRBJ1-2; clone size: -; CDR3 protein: CAWSVDRATQGYGYTF; CDR3 DNA: TGTGCCTGGAGTGTAGATCGGGCTACCCAGGGCTATGGCTACACCTTC
D gene: TRBD1; V gene: TRBV7-2; J gene: TRBJ1-4; clone size: -; CDR3 protein: CASSFTGVHEKLFF; CDR3 DNA: TGTGCCAGCAGCTTTACAGGGGTGCATGAAAAACTGTTTTTT
D gene: -; V gene: TRBV18; J gene: TRBJ1-1; clone size: -; CDR3 protein: CASSALLGPEAFF; CDR3 DNA: TGTGCCAGCTCGGCCCTCCTTGGTCCTGAAGCTTTCTTT
D gene: -; V gene: TRBV19; J gene: TRBJ2-3; clone size: -; CDR3 protein: CASSTGNTDTQYF; CDR3 DNA: TGTGCCAGTAGTACAGGGAATACAGATACGCAGTATTTT
D gene: -; V gene: TRBV3-1/TRBV3-2; J gene: TRBJ1-4; clone size: -; CDR3 protein: CASSQVPGSEKLFF; CDR3 DNA: TGTGCCAGCAGCCAAGTGCCGGGGTCGGAAAAACTGTTTTTT
D gene: TRBD2; V gene: TRBV5-4; J gene: TRBJ2-3; clone size: once; CDR3 protein: CASSPGLAGPDTQYF; CDR3 DNA: TGTGCCAGCAGCCCGGGACTAGCGGGACCAGATACGCAGTATTTT
D gene: -; V gene: TRBV5-1; J gene: TRBJ2-7; clone size: -; CDR3 protein: CASSKDSYEQYF; CDR3 DNA: TGCGCCAGCAGCAAGGACAGCTACGAGCAGTACTTC
D gene: TRBD1; V gene: TRBV5-1; J gene: TRBJ1-2; clone size: -; CDR3 protein: CASSSQGPGYGYTF; CDR3 DNA: TGCGCCAGCAGCTCACAGGGGCCAGGCTATGGCTACACCTTC
D gene: -; V gene: TRBV4-3; J gene: TRBJ2-1; clone size: -; CDR3 protein: CASSPSLRLVGSYNEQFF; CDR3 DNA: TGCGCCAGCAGCCCAAGTCTTAGACTAGTAGGCTCCTACAATGAGCAGTTCTTC